A single sample gave rise to the 5 T cell receptor beta chains below, sequenced in a study of blood T cell repertoires in COVID-19. Sequenced by immunoSEQ multiplex PCR; TCRdb stores in-frame clones only, minus some. The repertoire consists of more than 150,000 clones, with roughly 78% occurring once and the leading ten covering around 2.8%. The sequencing input was peripheral blood. These receptor sequences come from a woman older than 75 with active or convalescent COVID-19.

The gene calls are TRBV20-1 and TRBJ2-2; 8 bases are a match to TRBD1. This CDR3 is built from 15 residues. Losses at the gene ends were 3 bases for V and 6 bases for J; bases not matched to a gene: 9. CDR1 DFQATT and CDR2 SNEGSKA come from the germline V gene (reference sequence). As DNA, the CDR3 is TGCAGTGCTAGTAAACGGACGACAGGGGCCGGGGAGCTGTTTTTT. Protein product: CSASKRTTGAGELFF.

V and J are TRBV28 and TRBJ2-7; 8 nucleotides match TRBD1. The CDR3 sequence is 16 residues long. Trimming took 7 bases from V and 0 from J; bases not matched to a gene: 11. Germline-derived CDR1 and CDR2 are MDHEN and SYDVKM. This CDR3 is CASTFPGQGLSYEQYF. CDR3 nucleotide sequence: TGTGCCAGCACCTTCCCCGGACAGGGTCTCTCCTACGAGCAGTACTTC.

The V gene is TRBV27, the J gene TRBJ1-2; 10 nucleotides align to TRBD1. In germline, CDR1 is MNHEY, CDR2 SMNVEV (reference sequence). The J segment lost 3 bases and the V segment lost 5 bases, leaving 3 bases of the junction unmatched. The CDR3 sequence is 14 residues long. CDR3 region: CASSPGTGDYGYTF. CDR3 in DNA: TGTGCCAGCAGTCCTGGGACAGGGGACTATGGCTACACCTTC.

This clone was seen only a few times. The CDR3 loop is CASSGDLNTEAFF. The CDR3 coding sequence is TGTGCCAGCAGCGGCGACTTGAACACTGAAGCTTTCTTT. The V and J genes are TRBV9 and TRBJ1-1; D gene unclear. The germline V gene has CDR1 SGDLS and CDR2 YYNGEE. The CDR3 totals 13 residues. Trimming pared 3 bases from V and 0 bases from J, leaving 6 bases between.

The V gene is TRBV4-1, the J gene TRBJ1-5, with D perhaps matching TRBD1 (6 bases). This CDR3 spans 17 amino acids. Trimming removed 0 bases from V and 0 bases from J, with 12 bases in between. CDR1 and CDR2 (germline): MGHRA, YSYEKL. The CDR3 loop reads CASSQETRQDSNQPQHF. In DNA, the CDR3 is TGCGCCAGCAGCCAAGAGACTCGACAGGATAGCAATCAGCCCCAGCATTTT.